This T cell receptor beta chain was retrieved from a study of T cell changes during pregnancy in multiple sclerosis. The junction had 7 bases not matched to a gene; V was cut back by 6 bases and J by 6 bases. The germline V gene encodes CDR1 MNHEY and CDR2 SVGAGI. The CDR3 is made up of 13 amino acids. Assay: immunoSEQ multiplex PCR; the TCRdb copy retains only in-frame clones and omits some. The sample consists of roughly 49,000 clones, around 95% of them appearing once. The specimen was CD8+ T cells from peripheral blood mononuclear cells, collected after pregnancy. The chain has TRBV6-5 and TRBJ2-7; 8 nucleotides line up with TRBD1. This receptor was identified in a female donor with multiple sclerosis, enrolled in a pregnancy study. The DNA for the CDR3 is TGTGCCAGCAGAACGGGACAGGTTCTCGAGCAGTACTTC. Translating gives CASRTGQVLEQYF.